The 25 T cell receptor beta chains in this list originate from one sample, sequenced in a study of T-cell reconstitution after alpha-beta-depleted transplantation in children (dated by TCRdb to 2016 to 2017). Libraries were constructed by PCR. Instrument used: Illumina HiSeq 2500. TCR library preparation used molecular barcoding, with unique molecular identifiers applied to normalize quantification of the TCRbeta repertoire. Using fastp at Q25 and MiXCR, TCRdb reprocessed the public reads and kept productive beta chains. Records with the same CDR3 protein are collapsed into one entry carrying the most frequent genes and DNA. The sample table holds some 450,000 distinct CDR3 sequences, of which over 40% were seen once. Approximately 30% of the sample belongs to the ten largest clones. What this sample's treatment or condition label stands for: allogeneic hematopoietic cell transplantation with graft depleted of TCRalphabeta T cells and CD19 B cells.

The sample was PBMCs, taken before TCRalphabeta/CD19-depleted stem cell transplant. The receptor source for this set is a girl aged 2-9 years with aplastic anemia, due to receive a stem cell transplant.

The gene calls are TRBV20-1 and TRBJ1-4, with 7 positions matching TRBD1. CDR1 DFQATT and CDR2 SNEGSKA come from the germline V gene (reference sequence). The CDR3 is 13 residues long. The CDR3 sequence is CSTGPQTNEKLFF. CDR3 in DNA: TGCTCGACAGGGCCTCAAACTAATGAAAAACTGTTTTTT.

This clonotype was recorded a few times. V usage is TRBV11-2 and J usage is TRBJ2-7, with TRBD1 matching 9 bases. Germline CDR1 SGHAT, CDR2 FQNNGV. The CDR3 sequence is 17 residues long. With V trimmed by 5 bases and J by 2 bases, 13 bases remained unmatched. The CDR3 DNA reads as TGTGCCAGCAGCCCCACCAACCGGGGACAGGGCACCTACGAGCAGTACTTC. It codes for CASSPTNRGQGTYEQYF.

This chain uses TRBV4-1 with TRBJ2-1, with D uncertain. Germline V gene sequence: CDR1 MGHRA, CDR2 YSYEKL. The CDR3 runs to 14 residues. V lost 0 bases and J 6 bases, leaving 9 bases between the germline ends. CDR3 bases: TGCGCCAGCAGCCAAGATGCAGGCCGCAATGAGCAGTTCTTC. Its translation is CASSQDAGRNEQFF.

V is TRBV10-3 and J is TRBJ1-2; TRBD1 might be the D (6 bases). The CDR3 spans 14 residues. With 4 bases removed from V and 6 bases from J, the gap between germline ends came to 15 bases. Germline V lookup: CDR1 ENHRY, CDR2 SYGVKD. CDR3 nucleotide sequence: TGTGCCATCAGTGGAAGACAGGTTTCAAATGGCTACACCTTC. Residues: CAISGRQVSNGYTF.

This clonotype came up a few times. The CDR3 DNA reads TGTGCCAGCAGCCAAGGGGAAACTGGAAACACCATATATTTT. Amino acids: CASSQGETGNTIYF. J is TRBJ1-3 and V is TRBV4-2; D remains ambiguous. Germline CDR1 LGHNA, CDR2 YNFKEQ. This CDR3 is 14 amino acids long. Trimming pared 1 base from V and 2 bases from J, leaving 6 bases between.

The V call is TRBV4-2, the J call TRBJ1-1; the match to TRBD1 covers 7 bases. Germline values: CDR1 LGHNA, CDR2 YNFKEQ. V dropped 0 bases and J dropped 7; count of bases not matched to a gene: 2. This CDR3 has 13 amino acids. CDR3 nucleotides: TGTGCCAGCAGCCAAGATCGACAGGGTGAAGCTTTCTTT. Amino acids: CASSQDRQGEAFF.

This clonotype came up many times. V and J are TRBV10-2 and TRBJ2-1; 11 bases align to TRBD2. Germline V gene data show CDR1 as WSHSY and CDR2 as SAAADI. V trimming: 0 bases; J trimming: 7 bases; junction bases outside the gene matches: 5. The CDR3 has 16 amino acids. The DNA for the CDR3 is TGCGCCAGCAGTGAGTCGATGCGACTAGCGGGAAATGAGCAGTTCTTC. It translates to CASSESMRLAGNEQFF.

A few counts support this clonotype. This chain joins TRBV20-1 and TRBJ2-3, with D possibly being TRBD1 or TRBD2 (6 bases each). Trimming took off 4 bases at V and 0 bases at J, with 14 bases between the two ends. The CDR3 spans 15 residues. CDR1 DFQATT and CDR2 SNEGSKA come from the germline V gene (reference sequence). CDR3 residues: CSATGDFPSTDTQYF. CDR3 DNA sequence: TGCAGTGCTACAGGGGACTTTCCTAGCACAGATACGCAGTATTTT.

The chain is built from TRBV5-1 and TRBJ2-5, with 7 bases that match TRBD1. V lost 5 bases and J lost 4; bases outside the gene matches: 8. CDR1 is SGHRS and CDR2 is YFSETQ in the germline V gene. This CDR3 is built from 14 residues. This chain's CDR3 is CASSFDRVGETQYF. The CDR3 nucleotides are TGCGCCAGCAGTTTTGACAGGGTAGGAGAGACCCAGTACTTC.

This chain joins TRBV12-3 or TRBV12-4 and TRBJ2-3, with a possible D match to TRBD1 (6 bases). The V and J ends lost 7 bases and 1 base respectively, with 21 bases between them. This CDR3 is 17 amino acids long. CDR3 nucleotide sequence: TGTGCCAGCACCAAAGGGGGAATGGGGATTCGCACAGATACGCAGTATTTT. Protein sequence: CASTKGGMGIRTDTQYF.

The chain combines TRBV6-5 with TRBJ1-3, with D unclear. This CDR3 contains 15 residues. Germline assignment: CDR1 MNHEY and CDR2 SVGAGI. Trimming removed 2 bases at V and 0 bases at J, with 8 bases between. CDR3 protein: CASSYGSSSGNTIYF. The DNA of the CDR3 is TGTGCCAGCAGTTACGGCAGCAGCTCTGGAAACACCATATATTTT.

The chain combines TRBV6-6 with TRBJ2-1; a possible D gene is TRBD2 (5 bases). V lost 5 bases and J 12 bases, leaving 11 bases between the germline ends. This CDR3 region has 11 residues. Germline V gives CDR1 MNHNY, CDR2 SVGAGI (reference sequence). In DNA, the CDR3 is TGTGCCAGCAGTAATCTAGGAGGGCAGTTCTTC. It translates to CASSNLGGQFF.

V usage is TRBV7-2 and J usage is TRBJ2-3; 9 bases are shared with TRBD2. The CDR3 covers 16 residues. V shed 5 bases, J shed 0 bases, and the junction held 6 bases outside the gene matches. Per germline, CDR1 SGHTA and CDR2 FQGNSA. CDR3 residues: CASSLVGTSSTDTQYF. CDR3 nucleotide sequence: TGTGCCAGCAGCCTTGTGGGGACTAGCAGCACAGATACGCAGTATTTT.

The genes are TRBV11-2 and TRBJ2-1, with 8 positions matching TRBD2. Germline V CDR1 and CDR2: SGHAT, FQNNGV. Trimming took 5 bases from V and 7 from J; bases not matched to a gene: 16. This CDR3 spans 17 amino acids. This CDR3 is CASSVRGLGNTKNEQFF. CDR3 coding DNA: TGTGCCAGCAGCGTCCGGGGACTAGGGAATACGAAAAATGAGCAGTTCTTC.

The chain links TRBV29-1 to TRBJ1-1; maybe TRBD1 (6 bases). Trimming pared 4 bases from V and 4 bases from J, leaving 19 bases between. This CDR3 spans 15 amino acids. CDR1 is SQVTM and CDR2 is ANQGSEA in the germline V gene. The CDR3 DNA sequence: TGCAGCGTTGTGGGGGCGGGGGCGGGTTCCACTGAAGCTTTCTTT. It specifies CSVVGAGAGSTEAFF.

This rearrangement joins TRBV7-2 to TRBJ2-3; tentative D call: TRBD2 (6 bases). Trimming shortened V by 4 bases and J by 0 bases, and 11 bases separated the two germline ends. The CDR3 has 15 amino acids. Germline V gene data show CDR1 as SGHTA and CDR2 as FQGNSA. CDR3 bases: TGTGCCAGCAGCTCCCTGACTAGTAGCACAGATACGCAGTATTTT. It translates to CASSSLTSSTDTQYF.

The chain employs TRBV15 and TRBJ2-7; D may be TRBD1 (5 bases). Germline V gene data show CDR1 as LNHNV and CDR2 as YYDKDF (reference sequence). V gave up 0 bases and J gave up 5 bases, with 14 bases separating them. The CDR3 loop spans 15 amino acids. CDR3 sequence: CATSRERRAPHEQYF. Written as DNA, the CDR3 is TGTGCCACCAGCAGAGAGCGCAGGGCGCCCCACGAGCAGTACTTC.

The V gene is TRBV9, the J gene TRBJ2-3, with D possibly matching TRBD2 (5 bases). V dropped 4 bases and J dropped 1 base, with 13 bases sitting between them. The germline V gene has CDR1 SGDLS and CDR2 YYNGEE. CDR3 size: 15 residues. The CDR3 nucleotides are TGTGCCAGCAGCTTCGTTGCAGCGGGCACAGATACGCAGTATTTT. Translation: CASSFVAAGTDTQYF.

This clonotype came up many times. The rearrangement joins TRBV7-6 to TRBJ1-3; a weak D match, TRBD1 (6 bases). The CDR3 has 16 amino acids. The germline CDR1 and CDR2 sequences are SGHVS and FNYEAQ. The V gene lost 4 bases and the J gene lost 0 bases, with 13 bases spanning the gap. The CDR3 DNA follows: TGTGCCAGCAGCTCCAGACAGGCCTTCTCTGGAAACACCATATATTTT. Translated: CASSSRQAFSGNTIYF.

The CDR3: CASSTVAGEYNEQFF. The CDR3 DNA reads as TGCGCCAGCAGCACCGTAGCGGGGGAGTACAATGAGCAGTTCTTC. The chain recombines TRBV5-1 with TRBJ2-1; 9 positions match TRBD2. There are 15 residues in the CDR3. The germline V gene has CDR1 SGHRS and CDR2 YFSETQ. Trimming at V came to 4 bases and at J to 4 bases, leaving 6 bases not matched to a gene.

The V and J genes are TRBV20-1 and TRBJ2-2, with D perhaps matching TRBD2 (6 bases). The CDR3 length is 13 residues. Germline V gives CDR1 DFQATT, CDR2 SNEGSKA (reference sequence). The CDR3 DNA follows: TGCGGGGGGAATAAAAAGAACACCGGGGAGCTGTTTTTT. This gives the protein CGGNKKNTGELFF.

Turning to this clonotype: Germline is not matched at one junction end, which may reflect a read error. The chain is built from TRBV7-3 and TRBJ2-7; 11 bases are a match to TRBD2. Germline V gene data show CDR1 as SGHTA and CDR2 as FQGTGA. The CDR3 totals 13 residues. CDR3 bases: TGTGCCAGCAGCTTTACTAGCGGGAGCTCTATGGACTTC. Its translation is CASSFTSGSSMDF.

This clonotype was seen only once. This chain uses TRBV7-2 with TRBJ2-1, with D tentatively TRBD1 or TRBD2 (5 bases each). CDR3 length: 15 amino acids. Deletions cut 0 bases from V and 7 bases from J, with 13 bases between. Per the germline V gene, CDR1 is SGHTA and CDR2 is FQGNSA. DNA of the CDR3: TGTGCCAGCAGCTTAGCGGGAAGCTGGGGGAATGAGCAGTTCTTC. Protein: CASSLAGSWGNEQFF. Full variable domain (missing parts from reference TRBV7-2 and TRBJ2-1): GAGVSQSPSNKVTEKGKDVELRCDPISGHTALYWYRQSLGQGLEFLIYFQGNSAPDKSGLPSDRFSAERTGGSVSTLTIQRTQQEDSAVYLCASSLAGSWGNEQFFGPGTRLTVL.

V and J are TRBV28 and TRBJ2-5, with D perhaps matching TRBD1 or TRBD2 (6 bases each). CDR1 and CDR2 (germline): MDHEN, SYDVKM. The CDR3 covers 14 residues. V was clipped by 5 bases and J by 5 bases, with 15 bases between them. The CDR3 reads CASSRGGREETQYF. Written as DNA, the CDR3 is TGTGCCAGCAGTAGAGGGGGGAGAGAGGAGACCCAGTACTTC.

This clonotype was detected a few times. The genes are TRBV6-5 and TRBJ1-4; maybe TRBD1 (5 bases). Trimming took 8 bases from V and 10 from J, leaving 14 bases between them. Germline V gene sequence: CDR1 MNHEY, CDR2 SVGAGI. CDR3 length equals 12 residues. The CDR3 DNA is TGTGCCAGCGGGAACAACGGGGCAAAACTGTTTTTT. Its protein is CASGNNGAKLFF.